This T cell receptor beta chain derives from a study of CD8 T cells in ankylosing spondylitis. The V end was cut by 0 bases, the J end by 4 bases, with 6 bases between. The germline V gene has CDR1 MNHEY and CDR2 SVGAGI. The CDR3 runs 13 residues. In this sample, this clonotype turned up a few times. MiXCR, run by TCRdb on the 5' RACE reads, gives a single entry per CDR3 protein. This table holds about 360,000 distinct CDR3 sequences, roughly 22% found once. Sequenced: blood, either unsorted or a sorted T cell fraction (not recorded which). The chain joins TRBV6-5 to TRBJ1-2; D might be TRBD1 (5 bases). The clonotype was recovered from a male donor with ankylosing spondylitis or in good health (not recorded which). CDR3 coding DNA: TGTGCCAGCAGTTACTCGACAGCCTATGGCTACACCTTC. This translates into CASSYSTAYGYTF.